A single sample gave rise to the 16 T cell receptor beta chains below, sequenced in a study of T cell clonality in common variable immunodeficiency. Sequencing was performed with immunoSEQ multiplex PCR; in TCRdb, only in-frame clones are kept and a portion is missing. Captured here are about 33,000 clones, none seen once; the top ten comprise about 4.5%. The material sequenced was peripheral blood mononuclear cells. These receptors came from a person aged 18 to 69 in good health.

This clone was recorded at least ten times. From the germline J gene comes the end of the CDR3, since the read stops 3 residues before it. The rearrangement links TRBV19 to TRBJ1-5; perhaps TRBD1 as D (5 bases). Germline CDR1 LNHDA, CDR2 SQIVND (reference sequence). Trimming took off 2 bases at V and 2 bases at J, with 13 bases between the two ends. CDR3 length: 16 amino acids. CDR3 sequence: CASSIWGTRGNQPQHF. The DNA read from the CDR3 is TGTGCCAGTAGTATATGGGGGACTCGGGGCAATCAGCCC.

This clone was counted at least ten times. Read coverage stops 3 residues before the CDR3 terminus; the germline J gene supplies the remainder. The chain combines TRBV5-6 with TRBJ2-5; TRBD1 might be the D (6 bases). The CDR3 spans 13 residues. Trimming pared 1 base from V and 4 bases from J, leaving 8 bases between. Looked up from germline, CDR1 is SGHDT and CDR2 is YYEEEE. CDR3 DNA (partial): TGTGCCAGCAGCTTGACAGGGCCAGAGACC. This encodes CASSLTGPET. The CDR3 in full is CASSLTGPETQYF. The complete variable domain, with remaining parts taken from reference TRBV5-6 and TRBJ2-5, reads DAGVTQSPTHLIKTRGQQVTLRCSPKSGHDTVSWYQQALGQGPQFIFQYYEEEERQRGNFPDRFSGHQFPNYSSELNVNALLLGDSALYLCASSLTGPETQYFGPGTRLLVL.

This clone was recorded at least ten times. Read data end 3 residues before the CDR3 end; the end is taken from the germline J gene. This chain links TRBV19 with TRBJ2-5; 8 nucleotides agree with TRBD1. From germline, CDR1 is LNHDA and CDR2 SQIVND (reference sequence). Trimming at V came to 4 bases and at J to 5 bases, leaving 6 bases not matched to a gene. CDR3 length: 14 residues. The CDR3: CASSNRQGSETQYF. The CDR3 DNA, read in part, is TGTGCCAGTAGTAACCGACAGGGGAGCGAGACC.

This clone was counted many times. The DNA read from the CDR3 is TGTGCCTGGATGAGGGAACAGGGGGCCGAG. Protein sequence: CAWMREQGAE. The entire CDR3 protein reads CAWMREQGAEQYF. V usage is TRBV30 and J usage is TRBJ2-7; 9 bases fit TRBD1. The read gets to within 3 residues of the CDR3 end, and the germline J gene fills in the rest. The CDR3 runs to 13 residues. V lost 4 bases to trimming and J lost 6 bases; unmatched junction nucleotides: 7. Germline V gives CDR1 GTSNPN, CDR2 SVGIG (reference sequence).

This clone was counted at least ten times. The read falls 3 residues short of the CDR3 end, and the missing part is taken from the germline J gene. V gene TRBV19 combines with J gene TRBJ2-5, with 8 bases matching TRBD2. V was pared by 9 bases and J by 4 bases, with 10 bases of the junction left unmatched. Germline V gives CDR1 LNHDA, CDR2 SQIVND (reference sequence). This CDR3 contains 14 residues. The CDR3 is CASSPGLGVETQYF. Partial CDR3 DNA: TGTGCCAGCAGCCCGGGACTAGGGGTAGAGACC.

This clone was found many times. The CDR3 region is CAWGLAGVTDTQYF. The sequenced CDR3 bases are TGTGCCTGGGGACTAGCGGGAGTAACAGATACG. The rearrangement uses TRBV30 and TRBJ2-3, with TRBD2 matching over 13 bases. The CDR3 extends 3 residues past the end of the read, so its final part is completed from the germline J gene. The CDR3 is 14 residues long. Germline V gives CDR1 GTSNPN, CDR2 SVGIG (reference sequence). V dropped 5 bases and J dropped 3; count of bases not matched to a gene: 2.

This clone showed up many times. The read terminates 3 residues before the CDR3 end, so the remaining end is supplied by the germline J gene. V usage is TRBV19 and J usage is TRBJ1-1; D not certain. The germline V gene has CDR1 LNHDA and CDR2 SQIVND (reference sequence). Trimming shortened V by 5 bases and J by 0 bases, and 13 bases separated the two germline ends. This CDR3 comprises 15 residues. CDR3 sequence: CASSQDFNMNTEAFF. The DNA read from the CDR3 is TGTGCCAGTAGTCAAGATTTCAACATGAACACTGAA.

This clone appeared many times. The read ends 3 residues before the CDR3 terminus; that terminus is restored from the germline J gene. The chain recombines TRBV20-1 with TRBJ2-5; 10 bases agree with TRBD2. Germline V gives CDR1 DFQATT, CDR2 SNEGSKA (reference sequence). Trimming cost V 8 bases and J 5 bases; bases outside gene matches: 8. The CDR3 has 13 amino acids. The CDR3 sequence is CSYSGRAGETQYF. The part of the CDR3 DNA that was read is TGCAGTTACAGCGGGAGGGCCGGGGAGACC.

On this clone itself: The sequenced fragment ends 3 residues before the CDR3 boundary, so the rest is inferred from the germline J gene. This chain uses TRBV7-9 with TRBJ1-6; 8 positions match TRBD1. J was trimmed by 8 bases and V by 3 bases; bases with no gene match: 3. Looked up from germline, CDR1 is SEHNR and CDR2 is FQNEAQ (reference sequence). This CDR3 has 14 amino acids. This chain's CDR3 is CASSLGQADSPLHF. The CDR3 bases that were read are TGTGCCAGCAGCTTGGGACAGGCGGATTCACCC. The variable domain in full, with the rest retrieved from reference TRBV7-9 and TRBJ1-6, is DTGVSQNPRHKITKRGQNVTFRCDPISEHNRLYWYRQTLGQGPEFLTYFQNEAQLEKSRLLSDRFSAERPKGSFSTLEIQRTEQGDSAMYLCASSLGQADSPLHFGNGTRLTVT.

This clone was picked up many times. Sequencing ends 3 residues short of the CDR3 end; the germline J gene provides the rest. The chain links TRBV30 to TRBJ2-3, with no clear D. V lost 2 bases and J lost 7, with 10 bases in between. CDR1 and CDR2 from the germline V gene are GTSNPN and SVGIG (reference sequence). The CDR3 sequence is 12 residues long. CDR3 bases read: TGTGCCTGGAGTCCCTCTCTATATACG. Encoded protein: CAWSPSLYT. In full, the CDR3 is CAWSPSLYTQYF.

Worth noting for this clone: The missing CDR3 end, 3 residues past where the read stops, is filled in from the germline J gene. The chain is built from TRBV20-1 and TRBJ2-7; perhaps TRBD1 as D (5 bases). V lost 5 bases and J 6 bases, leaving 17 bases between the germline ends. The CDR3 totals 13 residues. Germline V CDR1 and CDR2: DFQATT, SNEGSKA (reference sequence). The CDR3 sequence is CSAQSTGSGEQYF. CDR3 DNA (partial): TGCAGTGCTCAAAGTACAGGATCTGGCGAG.

This clone was detected ten times or more. The read ends 3 residues before the CDR3 terminus; that terminus is restored from the germline J gene. This chain connects TRBV30 to TRBJ2-1, with a weak D call TRBD2 (6 bases). From germline, CDR1 is GTSNPN and CDR2 SVGIG (reference sequence). The CDR3 loop spans 13 amino acids. Trimming removed 2 bases from V and 8 bases from J, with 13 bases in between. CDR3 DNA (partial): TGTGCCTGGAGTCTGACTAGTGTCGATGAG. Translated, it gives CAWSLTSVDE. The full CDR3 is CAWSLTSVDEQFF.

This clone was recorded many times. The read halts 3 residues ahead of the CDR3 end, with the missing end drawn from the germline J gene. V usage is TRBV13 and J usage is TRBJ2-3, with 8 bases aligning to TRBD2. Germline V CDR1 and CDR2: PRHDT, FYEKMQ (reference sequence). There are 17 residues in the CDR3. Losses at the gene ends were 4 bases for V and 3 bases for J; bases not matched to a gene: 12. The CDR3 bases that were read are TGTGCCAGCAGCTACCATCCCGGGACTAGAAAGACAGATACG. The encoded protein is CASSYHPGTRKTDT. The full CDR3 protein reads CASSYHPGTRKTDTQYF. Variable domain in full (rest from reference TRBV13 and TRBJ2-3): AAGVIQSPRHLIKEKRETATLKCYPIPRHDTVYWYQQGPGQDPQFLISFYEKMQSDKGSIPDRFSAQQFSDYHSELNMSSLELGDSALYFCASSYHPGTRKTDTQYFGPGTRLTVL.

This clone turned up a few times. The read halts 3 residues ahead of the CDR3 end, with the missing end drawn from the germline J gene. The chain employs TRBV30 and TRBJ2-4; D is ambiguous. CDR3 length: 14 residues. Germline V gives CDR1 GTSNPN, CDR2 SVGIG (reference sequence). The CDR3 region is CAWSVPGSNYGQYF. Incomplete CDR3 DNA: TGTGCCTGGAGTGTACCCGGGTCCAACTATGGT.

This clone was observed many times. The CDR3 is cut off 3 residues early in the read; its end comes from the germline J gene. The J gene is TRBJ2-6, the V gene TRBV7-3; maybe TRBD1 (5 bases). Trimming took 5 bases from V and 0 from J, leaving 11 bases between them. Germline CDR1 and CDR2: SGHTA and FQGTGA. This CDR3 has 16 residues. The CDR3 protein is CASSASDTSGANVLTF. The CDR3 bases that were read are TGTGCCAGCAGCGCCTCGGACACCTCTGGGGCCAACGTC.

This clone was seen at least ten times. The read gets to within 3 residues of the CDR3 end, and the germline J gene fills in the rest. V gene TRBV20-1 combines with J gene TRBJ2-1, with D perhaps TRBD1 (6 bases). CDR3 length: 14 amino acids. The V end was cut by 0 bases, the J end by 6 bases, with 12 bases between. Germline assignment: CDR1 DFQATT and CDR2 SNEGSKA (reference sequence). CDR3 DNA (partial): TGCAGTGCTAGAGACAGCAGGGGTAGCAATGAG. Translating it yields CSARDSRGSNE. The whole CDR3 protein reads CSARDSRGSNEQFF.